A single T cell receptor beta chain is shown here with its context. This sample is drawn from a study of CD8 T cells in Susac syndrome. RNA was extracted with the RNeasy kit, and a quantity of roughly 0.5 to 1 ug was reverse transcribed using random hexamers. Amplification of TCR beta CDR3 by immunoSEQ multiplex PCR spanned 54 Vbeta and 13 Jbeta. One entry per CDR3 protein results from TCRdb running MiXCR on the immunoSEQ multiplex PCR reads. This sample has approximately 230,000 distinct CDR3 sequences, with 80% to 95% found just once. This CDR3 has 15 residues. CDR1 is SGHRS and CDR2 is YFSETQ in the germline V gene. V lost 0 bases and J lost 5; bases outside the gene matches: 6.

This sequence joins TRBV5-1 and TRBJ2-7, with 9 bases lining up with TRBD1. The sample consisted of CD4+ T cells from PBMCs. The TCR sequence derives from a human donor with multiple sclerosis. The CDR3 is CASSLAHRGRNEQYF. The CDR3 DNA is TGCGCCAGCAGCTTGGCTCACAGGGGGCGAAACGAGCAGTACTTC. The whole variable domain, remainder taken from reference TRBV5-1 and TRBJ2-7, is KAGVTQTPRYLIKTRGQQVTLSCSPISGHRSVSWYQQTPGQGLQFLFEYFSETQRNKGNFPGRFSGRQFSNSRSEMNVSTLELGDSALYLCASSLAHRGRNEQYFGPGTRLTVT.